Listed below are T cell receptor beta chains from one sample, sequenced in a study of T cell repertoires in cytomegalovirus infection. Via MiXCR, TCRdb re-called the reads, giving one row per CDR3 protein. The data contain approximately 70,000 distinct CDR3 sequences, 3% to 4% of them singletons. Sequenced: PBMCs. The source of these receptors is a human donor in good health (CMV status not recorded). Some clones in this sample may be carry-over from other donors' samples. Both conserved end residues are part of each CDR3. Each record gives: J gene, clone size, V gene, D gene, CDR3 DNA, CDR3 protein. The D gene is left open where the match is weak. Where a row states a size, it is once, few, many or the class of an expanded clone; other rows omit it.

TRBJ2-5	many	TRBV2	TRBD2	TGTGCCAGTGTGACTAGCGTTCAAGAGACCCAGTACTTC	CASVTSVQETQYF
TRBJ2-2	many	TRBV5-1	-	TGCGCCAGCAGTAGACAGGCAGAGGAGCTGTTTTTT	CASSRQAEELFF
TRBJ1-1	many	TRBV7-8	-	TGTGCCAGCAGCTTAGCGGGCAGCCTAGAAGCTTTCTTT	CASSLAGSLEAFF
TRBJ2-5	many	TRBV7-2	-	TGTGCCAGCAGCCCCAGGGTAGGGGAGACCCAGTACTTC	CASSPRVGETQYF
TRBJ2-3	many	TRBV10-3	-	TGTGCCATCGACGAGGGGGGCACAGATACGCAGTATTTT	CAIDEGGTDTQYF
TRBJ1-3	many	TRBV7-2	-	TGTGCCAGCAGCCTCCGAGGAAACACCATATATTTT	CASSLRGNTIYF
TRBJ1-5	many	TRBV7-2	TRBD1	TGTGCCAGCAGCGAGCTAGGGACAGGGATCCCTAATCAGCCCCAGCATTTT	CASSELGTGIPNQPQHF
TRBJ2-7	many	TRBV7-2	TRBD2	TGTGCCAGCAGCTTTAGCGGGGGGTCCTACGAGCAGTACTTC	CASSFSGGSYEQYF
TRBJ1-6	many	TRBV7-8	TRBD1	TGTGCCAGCAGCACACAGGGACAGGGGATTTCACCCCTCCACTTT	CASSTQGQGISPLHF
TRBJ2-7	many	TRBV28	-	TGTGCCAGCAGTCCCCCCCTGGGGAACCGGGACCCTAACTACGAGCAGTACTTC	CASSPPLGNRDPNYEQYF
TRBJ2-1	many	TRBV7-2	-	TGTGCCAGCAGCTTATCCCCCCCCCGGGAGTTCTTC	CASSLSPPREFF
TRBJ1-1	many	TRBV11-2	-	TGTGCCAGCAGCTTAGGTGTGGGAGACTTGGAGGACGAGAAGCTAGTGGACGGATATGAAGCTTTCTTT	CASSLGVGDLEDEKLVDGYEAFF
TRBJ1-2	many	TRBV5-4	-	TGTGCCAGCAGCCCCGGACCTAACTATGGCTACACCTTC	CASSPGPNYGYTF
TRBJ2-5	many	TRBV11-2	-	TGTGCCAGCAGCTTCAAAACAGGGCCGGGCCTCCAGTACTTC	CASSFKTGPGLQYF
TRBJ2-3	many	TRBV5-6	TRBD2	TGTGCCAGCAGCCACCCCGGGACTAGCCCAGATACGCAGTATTTT	CASSHPGTSPDTQYF
TRBJ2-7	-	TRBV7-2	-	TGTGCCAGCAGCTTATCAGGACACTACTACGAGCAGTACTTC	CASSLSGHYYEQYF
TRBJ2-6	many	TRBV7-2	-	TGTGCCAGCAGCACTAACTCTGGGGCCAACGTCCTGACTTTC	CASSTNSGANVLTF
TRBJ2-3	few	TRBV11-2	-	TGTGCCAGCAGCTCGTCCCTAGCGCCAGATACGCAGTATTTT	CASSSSLAPDTQYF
TRBJ2-7	many	TRBV12-3/TRBV12-4	-	TGTGCCAGCAGTGCGGCCCCCGTTGGCGAGCAGTACTTC	CASSAAPVGEQYF
TRBJ2-3	many	TRBV7-3	TRBD2	TGTGCCAGCAGCAGGGGGGGACTAGCGACAGATACGCAGTATTTT	CASSRGGLATDTQYF
TRBJ1-1	many	TRBV6-1	-	TGTGCCAGCAGTAGACGGGGCACTGAAGCTTTCTTT	CASSRRGTEAFF
TRBJ2-3	many	TRBV7-3	-	TGTGCCAGCAGCTTAACACCTAGCGTGGGCACAGATACGCAGTATTTT	CASSLTPSVGTDTQYF
TRBJ2-3	many	TRBV7-3	-	TGTGCCAGCAGCCGGGGCCCCCTCACAGATACGCAGTATTTT	CASSRGPLTDTQYF
TRBJ2-7	many	TRBV28	-	TGTGCCAGCCGGGACCCCATGGCCGAGCAGTACTTC	CASRDPMAEQYF
TRBJ1-5	many	TRBV7-2	-	TGTGCCAGCAGCTTGGTGGCTTTCAGCAATCAGCCCCAGCATTTT	CASSLVAFSNQPQHF
TRBJ2-1	many	TRBV7-2	-	TGTGCCAGCAGCCCCCTACCGTGGACTCGATACAATGAGCAGTTCTTC	CASSPLPWTRYNEQFF
TRBJ2-7	many	TRBV6-2/TRBV6-3	TRBD1	TGTGCCAGCAGTTACGGGACAGACCTTGGGGAGCAGTACTTC	CASSYGTDLGEQYF
TRBJ2-7	many	TRBV6-2/TRBV6-3	-	TGTGCCAGCAGTTACTCGAGGGATTCGTACGAGCAGTACTTC	CASSYSRDSYEQYF
TRBJ1-1	many	TRBV7-2	-	TGTGCCAGCAGCTTAGGTGGCACGATGAACACTGAAGCTTTCTTT	CASSLGGTMNTEAFF
TRBJ2-3	many	TRBV10-3	TRBD1	TGTGCCACAGGACAGGCAGATACGCAGTATTTT	CATGQADTQYF
TRBJ2-2	many	TRBV11-2	-	TGTGCCAGCAGTTACGACACCCATGAATACACCGGGGAGCTGTTTTTT	CASSYDTHEYTGELFF
TRBJ2-1	many	TRBV7-2	-	TGTGCCAGCAGCTTATTCCGCAGCTCCTACAATGAGCAGTTCTTC	CASSLFRSSYNEQFF
TRBJ2-7	many	TRBV4-1	-	TGTGCCAGCAGCCAAGGGGGAGGGGGATACGAGCAGTACTTC	CASSQGGGGYEQYF
TRBJ2-6	many	TRBV4-1	-	TGCGCCAGCAGCCAAATTTTGAGCTCTGGGGCCAACGTCCTGACTTTC	CASSQILSSGANVLTF
TRBJ2-7	many	TRBV28	-	TGTGCCAGCAGTTTAGACTTTCGCCCCTACGAGCAGTACTTC	CASSLDFRPYEQYF
TRBJ2-7	-	TRBV7-2	-	TGTGCCAGCAGCTTAGTCAGTTCCTACGAGCAGTACTTC	CASSLVSSYEQYF
TRBJ2-3	many	TRBV7-2	-	TGTGCCAGCAGCTTAGCGCTAGCGGAGGGGGTCCAGGGTACGCAGTATTTT	CASSLALAEGVQGTQYF
TRBJ1-5	many	TRBV28	-	TGTGCCACCATTACCGGCAGCTCCAATCAGCCCCAGCATTTT	CATITGSSNQPQHF
TRBJ2-7	many	TRBV7-2	TRBD2	TGTGCCAGCAGCTTGGGAACTAGCGGGAGAGTTTACCAGCAGTACTTC	CASSLGTSGRVYQQYF
TRBJ2-3	many	TRBV7-2	-	TGTGCCAGCAGCTCGTTTTCCGGCCTAGGCCGAGACACAGATACGCAGTATTTT	CASSSFSGLGRDTDTQYF
TRBJ2-1	many	TRBV7-2	-	TGTGCCAGCAGCTTCCTATACGGGTACAATGAGCAGTTCTTC	CASSFLYGYNEQFF
TRBJ1-1	many	TRBV11-1	-	TGTGCCAGCAGCTTTTTGGGCTTCGGTACTGAAGCTTTCTTT	CASSFLGFGTEAFF
TRBJ2-1	many	TRBV10-2	-	TGCGCCAGCACCCTGAGCTCCTACAATGAGCAGTTCTTC	CASTLSSYNEQFF
TRBJ1-1	few	TRBV11-2	-	TGTGCCAGCAGCCCCGGGACCTTCCAAACTGAAGCTTTCTTT	CASSPGTFQTEAFF
TRBJ2-7	many	TRBV20-1	TRBD1	TGCAGTGCCCCGGGACAGCGTTCCTCCTACGAGCAGTACTTC	CSAPGQRSSYEQYF
TRBJ2-1	many	TRBV20-1	-	TGCAGTGCTAGCTCTTCCAGGGGGGGGCTTTACAATGAGCAGTTCTTC	CSASSSRGGLYNEQFF
TRBJ1-3	many	TRBV28	-	TGTGCCAGCAGTTTCGGGGGGTTTAATGGAAACACCATATATTTT	CASSFGGFNGNTIYF
TRBJ2-7	many	TRBV6-1	-	TGTGCCAGCAGAAAGGACCACGGGGCCTCCTACGAGCAGTACTTC	CASRKDHGASYEQYF
TRBJ1-1	many	TRBV7-3	-	TGTGCCAGCAGCTTAAGCTCCTCTAACACTGAAGCTTTCTTT	CASSLSSSNTEAFF
TRBJ2-1	many	TRBV11-2	TRBD2	TGTGCCAGCAGCCGCCGTGGGGCGGGGGGCTCCTACAATGAGCAGTTCTTC	CASSRRGAGGSYNEQFF
TRBJ1-1	many	TRBV28	-	TGTGCCAGTGGGACACACCTTAACACTGAAGCTTTCTTT	CASGTHLNTEAFF
TRBJ2-7	many	TRBV28	-	TGTGCCAGCAGTCTCAGGGCTACCTACGAGCAGTACTTC	CASSLRATYEQYF
TRBJ2-5	many	TRBV7-2	-	TGTGCCAGCAGCTTAAAAGTGGGATTGCCAGAGACCCAGTACTTC	CASSLKVGLPETQYF
TRBJ2-3	-	TRBV6-1	TRBD1	TGTGCCAGCAGGACGGACAGGGGGCGGCGAGATACGCAGTATTTT	CASRTDRGRRDTQYF
TRBJ2-3	many	TRBV10-3	TRBD2	TGTGCCATCAGGGGAGCGGGAGGGCCCACAGATACGCAGTATTTT	CAIRGAGGPTDTQYF
TRBJ2-1	many	TRBV7-3	TRBD2	TGTGCCAGCAGCTTAGAGATTAGCGGGAAGACCTACAATGAGCAGTTCTTC	CASSLEISGKTYNEQFF
TRBJ2-1	many	TRBV7-2	-	TGTGCCAGCAGCTTAAGGCAGGGCGGCGACAATGAGCAGTTCTTC	CASSLRQGGDNEQFF